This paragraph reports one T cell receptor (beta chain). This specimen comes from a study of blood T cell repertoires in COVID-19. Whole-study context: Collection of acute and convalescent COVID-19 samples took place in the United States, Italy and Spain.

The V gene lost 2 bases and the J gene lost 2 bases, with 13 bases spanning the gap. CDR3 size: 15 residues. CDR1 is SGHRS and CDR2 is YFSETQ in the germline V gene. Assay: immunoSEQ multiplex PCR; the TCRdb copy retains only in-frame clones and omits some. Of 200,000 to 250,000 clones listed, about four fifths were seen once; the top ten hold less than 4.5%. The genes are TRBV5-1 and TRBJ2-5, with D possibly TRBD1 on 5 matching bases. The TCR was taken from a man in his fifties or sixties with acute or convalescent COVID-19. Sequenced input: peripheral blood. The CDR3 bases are TGCGCCAGCAGCTTCTTCGACAGATCGCAAGAGACCCAGTACTTC. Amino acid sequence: CASSFFDRSQETQYF.